A selection of T cell receptor beta chains follows, all from one sample in a study of blood T cell repertoires in COVID-19. The protocol was immunoSEQ multiplex PCR, while the TCRdb copy is restricted to in-frame clones and leaves out a portion. The data contain around 260,000 clones, roughly 87% of them singletons. The sample consisted of peripheral blood. The receptors were gathered from a human donor in a cohort sampled during active COVID-19. Each CDR3 is given without its conserved first and last residue. D genes are given only for firm matches.

CDR3aa: ASSSSGTGDEQF
v_gene: TRBV28
j_gene: TRBJ2-1
d_gene: TRBD1

CDR3aa: ASSYGTGTYEQY
v_gene: TRBV7-6
j_gene: TRBJ2-7
d_gene: TRBD1

CDR3aa: ASRAPGYPEAF
v_gene: TRBV5-4
j_gene: TRBJ1-1
d_gene: -

CDR3aa: ASSIGGTRDTEAF
v_gene: TRBV19
j_gene: TRBJ1-1
d_gene: -

CDR3aa: ASSQDVERSSYEQY
v_gene: TRBV3-1/TRBV3-2
j_gene: TRBJ2-7
d_gene: -

CDR3aa: ASSPAAPIFHEQY
v_gene: TRBV5-1
j_gene: TRBJ2-7
d_gene: -

CDR3aa: ASSPGRYRGNYGYT
v_gene: TRBV7-9
j_gene: TRBJ1-2
d_gene: TRBD1

CDR3aa: ASSILQISGNTIY
v_gene: TRBV19
j_gene: TRBJ1-3
d_gene: -

CDR3aa: ASGRGNQPQH
v_gene: TRBV28
j_gene: TRBJ1-5
d_gene: TRBD1

CDR3aa: ASSLQSWETQY
v_gene: TRBV5-1
j_gene: TRBJ2-5
d_gene: -

CDR3aa: ASTPPDRGLYNEQF
v_gene: TRBV28
j_gene: TRBJ2-1
d_gene: TRBD1

CDR3aa: ASSPPGGYGYT
v_gene: TRBV28
j_gene: TRBJ1-2
d_gene: -

CDR3aa: AWIGTASYEQY
v_gene: TRBV30
j_gene: TRBJ2-7
d_gene: TRBD1

CDR3aa: ASRRLAGLAGEQY
v_gene: TRBV28
j_gene: TRBJ2-7
d_gene: TRBD2

CDR3aa: ASSYSRNRANVLT
v_gene: TRBV6-5
j_gene: TRBJ2-6
d_gene: -

CDR3aa: ASSQGVGQGNYEQY
v_gene: TRBV4-1
j_gene: TRBJ2-7
d_gene: -

CDR3aa: ASSRQGFYGYT
v_gene: TRBV6-5
j_gene: TRBJ1-2
d_gene: TRBD1

CDR3aa: AWSVHLGNQPQH
v_gene: TRBV30
j_gene: TRBJ1-5
d_gene: -

CDR3aa: ASSPGDRPNQPQH
v_gene: TRBV7-9
j_gene: TRBJ1-5
d_gene: TRBD1

CDR3aa: ASSIGASGNTIY
v_gene: TRBV19
j_gene: TRBJ1-3
d_gene: -

CDR3aa: ASSQEEGAQGAYGYT
v_gene: TRBV4-2
j_gene: TRBJ1-2
d_gene: TRBD1

CDR3aa: ASSLIRRVTEAF
v_gene: TRBV28
j_gene: TRBJ1-1
d_gene: -

CDR3aa: ASSLKRVPSTNEKLF
v_gene: TRBV5-6
j_gene: TRBJ1-4
d_gene: -

CDR3aa: ASSNRDRGMGPYEQY
v_gene: TRBV21-1
j_gene: TRBJ2-7
d_gene: -

CDR3aa: ASSPRTATNEKLF
v_gene: TRBV19
j_gene: TRBJ1-4
d_gene: -

CDR3aa: ASSISSSTEAF
v_gene: TRBV19
j_gene: TRBJ1-1
d_gene: -

CDR3aa: ASSLVPGGGQPQH
v_gene: TRBV5-4
j_gene: TRBJ1-5
d_gene: TRBD1

CDR3aa: ASSEGHASYEQY
v_gene: TRBV10-1
j_gene: TRBJ2-7
d_gene: -

CDR3aa: ASSDPSGRARDEQF
v_gene: TRBV25-1
j_gene: TRBJ2-1
d_gene: TRBD2

CDR3aa: ASTPRGLSTDTQY
v_gene: TRBV11-3
j_gene: TRBJ2-3
d_gene: TRBD1

CDR3aa: ASSPLNGGADTQY
v_gene: TRBV5-1
j_gene: TRBJ2-3
d_gene: TRBD2

CDR3aa: ASSQDLLAGSSSYNEQF
v_gene: TRBV4-3
j_gene: TRBJ2-1
d_gene: TRBD2

CDR3aa: ASSLDGVSSYEQY
v_gene: TRBV27
j_gene: TRBJ2-7
d_gene: -

CDR3aa: ASGKTGQGSNQPQH
v_gene: TRBV12-5
j_gene: TRBJ1-5
d_gene: TRBD1

CDR3aa: ASSQLSDRSGQPQH
v_gene: TRBV18
j_gene: TRBJ1-5
d_gene: -

CDR3aa: ASSLAPGGWNEQF
v_gene: TRBV7-2
j_gene: TRBJ2-1
d_gene: -

CDR3aa: ASYSDSSYNEQF
v_gene: TRBV5-1
j_gene: TRBJ2-1
d_gene: -

CDR3aa: ASSLGGSENQPQH
v_gene: TRBV7-6
j_gene: TRBJ1-5
d_gene: TRBD1

CDR3aa: ASSYTGVERETQY
v_gene: TRBV6-5
j_gene: TRBJ2-5
d_gene: -

CDR3aa: ASRNRDSPNQPQH
v_gene: TRBV2
j_gene: TRBJ1-5
d_gene: TRBD1

CDR3aa: ASSPGLAGRDEQY
v_gene: TRBV7-9
j_gene: TRBJ2-7
d_gene: TRBD2

CDR3aa: ASSLRQGRAEAF
v_gene: TRBV7-2
j_gene: TRBJ1-1
d_gene: TRBD1

CDR3aa: ASGPPDRKNTEAF
v_gene: TRBV12-5
j_gene: TRBJ1-1
d_gene: -

CDR3aa: ASSPNNRDPGREQY
v_gene: TRBV6-2/TRBV6-3
j_gene: TRBJ2-7
d_gene: -

CDR3aa: ASSQVRGLFTYEQY
v_gene: TRBV4-1
j_gene: TRBJ2-7
d_gene: -

CDR3aa: ASSQGGQSSGANVLT
v_gene: TRBV3-1/TRBV3-2
j_gene: TRBJ2-6
d_gene: TRBD1

CDR3aa: ASSFFTSGKTYEQY
v_gene: TRBV27
j_gene: TRBJ2-7
d_gene: TRBD2

CDR3aa: ASSRTGQGGTEAF
v_gene: TRBV4-3
j_gene: TRBJ1-1
d_gene: TRBD1

CDR3aa: ASSRGDYEQY
v_gene: TRBV9
j_gene: TRBJ2-7
d_gene: TRBD2

CDR3aa: ASSSNTREQY
v_gene: TRBV28
j_gene: TRBJ2-7
d_gene: -

CDR3aa: ASSPSGSSYEQY
v_gene: TRBV9
j_gene: TRBJ2-7
d_gene: -

CDR3aa: ASSLPSLGLINYGYT
v_gene: TRBV7-9
j_gene: TRBJ1-2
d_gene: -

CDR3aa: ASSQLSGVYEQY
v_gene: TRBV3-1/TRBV3-2
j_gene: TRBJ2-7
d_gene: TRBD2

CDR3aa: ASSGGAGRVFGYT
v_gene: TRBV7-9
j_gene: TRBJ1-2
d_gene: -

CDR3aa: ASSPGQGNQPQH
v_gene: TRBV5-1
j_gene: TRBJ1-5
d_gene: TRBD1

CDR3aa: ASSPDRAGEQF
v_gene: TRBV10-1
j_gene: TRBJ2-1
d_gene: TRBD1

CDR3aa: ASSFGTSAAYEQY
v_gene: TRBV9
j_gene: TRBJ2-7
d_gene: TRBD2